Listed below are T cell receptor beta chains from one sample, sequenced in a study of control samples from healthy donors and cancer patients. Libraries were prepared by immunoSEQ multiplex PCR; TCRdb keeps only in-frame clonotypes and omits some of them. This sample yields some 410,000 clones, of which 80% to 95% are seen a single time; approximately 6.3% belongs to the top ten. The sequenced sample consisted of PBMCs. The receptors stem from a man aged 35 to 55 with head and neck cancer. CDR3s include the opening cysteine and the closing phenylalanine or tryptophan.

V	J	CDR3
TRBV5-6	TRBJ2-5	CASSFERLETQYF
TRBV2	TRBJ2-7	CASRRGTSVSYEQYF
TRBV18	TRBJ1-6	CASSQTGTGFLHF
TRBV7-9	TRBJ1-3	CASSLSGGSGNTIYF
TRBV29-1	TRBJ1-4	CSVGDSLNEKLFF
TRBV7-8	TRBJ2-1	CASSLAVGGYNEQFF
TRBV9	TRBJ2-6	CASSPRQHGANVLTF
TRBV7-2	TRBJ1-5	CASSLMAHNNQPQHF
TRBV5-1	TRBJ2-1	CASSFGTSGRRDNEQFF
TRBV14	TRBJ1-1	CASSPTGNTEAFF
TRBV21-1	TRBJ1-1	CASSKRRGEAFF
TRBV10-3	TRBJ1-2	CAISFGQSYGYTF
TRBV6-5	TRBJ2-3	CASSYESGGNTDTQYF
TRBV9	TRBJ2-7	CASSGPGTSGYEQYF
TRBV27	TRBJ1-2	CASTKIGTGWGYTF
TRBV28	TRBJ1-1	CASVNTGRNTEAFF
TRBV9	TRBJ2-2	CASSVRDTSTGELFF
TRBV5-1	TRBJ1-1	CASSGTQGGNTEAFF
TRBV27	TRBJ2-1	CASCRSGWEINEQFF
TRBV7-2	TRBJ2-1	CASTPLSSYNEQFF
TRBV7-3	TRBJ2-1	CASSPTSGGHEQFF
TRBV10-1	TRBJ2-7	CASSESYRGEQYF
TRBV7-9	TRBJ2-1	CASSSLPRGEQFF
TRBV19	TRBJ2-5	CASSLLYQETQYF
TRBV29-1	TRBJ2-1	CSVSEEQFF
TRBV28	TRBJ2-1	CASSDSGRAYNEQFF
TRBV18	TRBJ1-4	CASSPGTGADGLFF
TRBV9	TRBJ2-7	CASSVDGQIRPYEQYF
TRBV4-2	TRBJ1-1	CASTQGRDTEAFF
TRBV15	TRBJ1-6	CATRAPYGNSPLHF
TRBV7-3	TRBJ2-3	CASSLTSGGDTQYF
TRBV30	TRBJ1-1	CAWRPNTEAFF
TRBV9	TRBJ1-2	CASSAPTGDYGYTF
TRBV29-1	TRBJ2-1	CSVSLGYNEQFF
TRBV9	TRBJ1-2	CASSVDSQGDYGYTF
TRBV29-1	TRBJ2-1	CSVELGAGYEQFF
TRBV7-8	TRBJ2-7	CASSLLGSSDEQYF
TRBV10-3	TRBJ2-7	CAISDRDEQYF
TRBV30	TRBJ1-6	CAWSGGDRYSPLHF